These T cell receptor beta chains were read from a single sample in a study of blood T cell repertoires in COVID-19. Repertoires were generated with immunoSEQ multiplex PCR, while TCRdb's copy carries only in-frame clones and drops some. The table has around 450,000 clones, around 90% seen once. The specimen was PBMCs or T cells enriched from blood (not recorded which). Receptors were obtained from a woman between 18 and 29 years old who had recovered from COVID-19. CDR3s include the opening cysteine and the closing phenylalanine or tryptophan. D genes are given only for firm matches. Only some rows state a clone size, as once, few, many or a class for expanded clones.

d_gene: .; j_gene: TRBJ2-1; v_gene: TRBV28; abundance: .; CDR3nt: TGTGCCAGCACGGACTCTTCAAATTTTCAGTTCTTC; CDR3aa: CASTDSSNFQFF
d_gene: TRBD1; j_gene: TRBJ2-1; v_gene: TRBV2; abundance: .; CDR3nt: TGTGCCAGCAGTGTTAAAGGGGGCGATGAGCAGTTCTTC; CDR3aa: CASSVKGGDEQFF
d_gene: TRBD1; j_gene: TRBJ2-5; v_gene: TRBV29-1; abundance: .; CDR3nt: TGCAGCGTTGTAGGGACAGGCCAAGAGACCCAGTACTTC; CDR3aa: CSVVGTGQETQYF
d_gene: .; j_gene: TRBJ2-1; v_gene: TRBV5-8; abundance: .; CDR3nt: TGTGCCAGCAGCTTGTTTTTGACGGGAGAAACGACTGGGTACAATGAGCAGTTCTTC; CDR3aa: CASSLFLTGETTGYNEQFF
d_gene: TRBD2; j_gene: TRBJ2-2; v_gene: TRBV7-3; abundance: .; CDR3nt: TGTGCCAGCAGCTTAGGGGGAAGCGGGGCCGGGGAGCTGTTTTTT; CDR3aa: CASSLGGSGAGELFF
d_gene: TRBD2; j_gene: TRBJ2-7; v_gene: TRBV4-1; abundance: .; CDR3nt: TGCGCCAGCAGCCAAGAGCAGCGGGGCTCCTACGAGCAGTACTTC; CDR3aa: CASSQEQRGSYEQYF
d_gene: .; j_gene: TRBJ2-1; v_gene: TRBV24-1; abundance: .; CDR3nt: TGTGCCACCAGTGATATGAGAGGGCTAGACAATGAGCAGTTCTTC; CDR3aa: CATSDMRGLDNEQFF
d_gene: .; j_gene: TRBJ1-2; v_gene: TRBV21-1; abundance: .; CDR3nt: TGTGCCAGCAGCAAGCAGGCGGCTTTGAGGGGGAATGGCTACACCTTC; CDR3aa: CASSKQAALRGNGYTF
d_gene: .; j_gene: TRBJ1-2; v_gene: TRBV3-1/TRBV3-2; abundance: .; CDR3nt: TGTGCCAGCAGCGATCAGGGGAACTATGGCTACACCTTC; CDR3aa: CASSDQGNYGYTF
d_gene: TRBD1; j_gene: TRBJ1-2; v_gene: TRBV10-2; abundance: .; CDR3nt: TGCGCCAGCAGTGAGTCGAGTAGTGGGACAGCCTATGGCTACACCTTC; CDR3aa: CASSESSSGTAYGYTF
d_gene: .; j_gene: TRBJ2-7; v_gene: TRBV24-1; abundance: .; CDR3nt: TGTGCCACCCGCGTCCATGGCGAGCAGTACTTC; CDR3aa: CATRVHGEQYF
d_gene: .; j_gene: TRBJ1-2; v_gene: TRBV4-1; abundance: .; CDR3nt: TGCGCCAGCAGCACGGGGGGGAGTCGGGCTTTAGGATATGGCTACACCTTC; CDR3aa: CASSTGGSRALGYGYTF
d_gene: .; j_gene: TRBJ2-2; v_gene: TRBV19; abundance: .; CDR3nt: TGTGCCAGTAGTATCGGAGGCCTATGGGGCGGGGAGCTGTTTTTT; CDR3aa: CASSIGGLWGGELFF
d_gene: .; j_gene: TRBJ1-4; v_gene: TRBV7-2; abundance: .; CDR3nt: TGTGCCAGCAGCTTAGAGGGCAGCGGGTATGAAAAACTGTTTTTT; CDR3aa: CASSLEGSGYEKLFF
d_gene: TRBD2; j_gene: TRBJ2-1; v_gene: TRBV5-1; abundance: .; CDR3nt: TGCGCCAGCAGCTTGACTAGCGGGGGGGCCCGTAATTACAATGAGCAGTTCTTC; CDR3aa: CASSLTSGGARNYNEQFF
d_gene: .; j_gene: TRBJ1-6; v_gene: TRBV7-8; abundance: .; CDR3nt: TGTGCCAGCCTTGAGAATATCGATAATTCACCCCTCCACTTT; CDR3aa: CASLENIDNSPLHF
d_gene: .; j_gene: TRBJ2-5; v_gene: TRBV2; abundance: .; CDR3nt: TGTGCCAGCAGCCTCTACAGGGCCAACACCGGGGAGACCCAGTACTTC; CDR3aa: CASSLYRANTGETQYF
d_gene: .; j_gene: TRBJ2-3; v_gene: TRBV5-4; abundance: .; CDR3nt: TGTGCCAGCAGCTCTTCTTTGTCGTCGGATACGCAGTATTTT; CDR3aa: CASSSSLSSDTQYF
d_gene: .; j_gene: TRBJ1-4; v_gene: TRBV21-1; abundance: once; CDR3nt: TGTGCCAGCAGCACCCACCACAGGGGTTCAGTTGAAAAACTGTTTTTT; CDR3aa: CASSTHHRGSVEKLFF
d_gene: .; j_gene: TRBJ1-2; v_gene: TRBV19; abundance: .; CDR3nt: TGTGCCAGTAGTCCCCTTCCGGGACAAAAAGATGGCTACACCTTC; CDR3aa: CASSPLPGQKDGYTF
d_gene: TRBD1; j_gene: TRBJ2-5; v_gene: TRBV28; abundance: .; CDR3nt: TGTGCCAGCAGTGGACAGGGGCCCACCGACACCCTAAAAGAGACCCAGTACTTC; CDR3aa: CASSGQGPTDTLKETQYF
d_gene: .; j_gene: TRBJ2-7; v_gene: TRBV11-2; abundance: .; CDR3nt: TGTGCCAGCAGCTTCTTGGGGGCTACTCCTACTTACTCGTACGAGCAGTACTTC; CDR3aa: CASSFLGATPTYSYEQYF
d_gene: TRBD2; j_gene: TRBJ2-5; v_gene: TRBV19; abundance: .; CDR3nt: TGTGCCAGTAGTATCCAGCGGGGGGCCGGAGAGACCCAGTACTTC; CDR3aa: CASSIQRGAGETQYF
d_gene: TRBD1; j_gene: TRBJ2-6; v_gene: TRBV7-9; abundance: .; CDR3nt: TGTGCCAGCAGCGATACACCTCAGGGGGCTGGGGCCAACGTCCTGACTTTC; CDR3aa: CASSDTPQGAGANVLTF
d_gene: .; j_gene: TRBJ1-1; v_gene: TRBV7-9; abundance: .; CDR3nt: TGTGCCAGCGGTACAAGTGGTGGCACTGAAGCTTTCTTT; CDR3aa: CASGTSGGTEAFF
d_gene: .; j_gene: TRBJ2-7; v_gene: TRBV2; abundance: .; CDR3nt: TGTGCCAGCATAACAACAGGGAGCGAGCAGTACTTC; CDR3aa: CASITTGSEQYF
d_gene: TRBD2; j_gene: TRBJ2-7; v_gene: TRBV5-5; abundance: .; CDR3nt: TGTGCCAGCAGCTTAGGCCTAGCGGGGGCCCGTTCAGTCGAGCAGTACTTC; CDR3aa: CASSLGLAGARSVEQYF